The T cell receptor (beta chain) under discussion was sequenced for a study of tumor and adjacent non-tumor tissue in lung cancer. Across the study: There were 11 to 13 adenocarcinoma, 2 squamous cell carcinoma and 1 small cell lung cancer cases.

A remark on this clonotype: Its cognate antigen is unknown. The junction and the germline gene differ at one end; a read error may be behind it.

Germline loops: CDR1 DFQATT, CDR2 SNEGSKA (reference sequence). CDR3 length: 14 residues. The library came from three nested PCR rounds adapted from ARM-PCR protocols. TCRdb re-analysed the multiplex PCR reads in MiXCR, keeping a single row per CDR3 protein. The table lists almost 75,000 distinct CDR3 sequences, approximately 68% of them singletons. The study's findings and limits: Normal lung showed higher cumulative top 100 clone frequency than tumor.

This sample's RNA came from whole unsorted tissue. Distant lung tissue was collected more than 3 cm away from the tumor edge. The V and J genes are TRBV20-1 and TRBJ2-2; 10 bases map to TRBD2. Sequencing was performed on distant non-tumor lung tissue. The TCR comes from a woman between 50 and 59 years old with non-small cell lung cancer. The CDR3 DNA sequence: TGCAGTGCTCTACTAGCGGGAAGCACCGGGGACCTGTTTTTT. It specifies CSALLAGSTGDLFF.